What follows are 13 T cell receptor beta chains derived from one specimen sequenced in a study of blood T cell repertoires in COVID-19. TCRdb's table, derived via immunoSEQ multiplex PCR, lists solely in-frame clones and lacks some. The sample includes about 310,000 clones, 87% seen only once; the top ten take less than 9.5%. Sequencing was done on a sample of peripheral blood. The receptors shown here come from a woman between 50 and 59 years old who had recovered from COVID-19.

The chain links TRBV11-1 to TRBJ2-5, with D maybe TRBD2 (6 bases). CDR1 SGHAT and CDR2 FQDESV come from the germline V gene (reference sequence). Trimming removed 7 bases at V and 2 bases at J, with 14 bases between. The CDR3 has 14 residues. CDR3 nucleotides: TGTGCCAGCACCTTGGACTACTATCAAGAGACCCAGTACTTC. Translation: CASTLDYYQETQYF.

The CDR3 sequence is CASSEAPGQTYGYTF. CDR3 sequence (DNA): TGTGCCAGCAGTGAAGCGCCCGGACAGACCTATGGCTACACCTTC. The chain couples TRBV6-1 to TRBJ1-2, with D perhaps TRBD1 (6 bases). This CDR3 has 15 amino acids. Between the trimmed V and J ends, which lost 0 bases and 4 bases, there was a span of 12 bases. Germline V gene data show CDR1 as MNHNS and CDR2 as SASEGT.

In its sample, this clone was seen once. The chain uses TRBV6-2 or TRBV6-3 and TRBJ2-7; D call uncertain. The CDR3 has 12 amino acids. The V gene's germline CDR1 is MNHEY and CDR2 SVGEGT. Trimming took off 6 bases at V and 4 bases at J, with 10 bases between the two ends. The CDR3 DNA reads as TGTGCCAGCAGCCTGAACAGTTACGAGCAGTACTTC. It translates to CASSLNSYEQYF.

The genes are TRBV21-1 and TRBJ2-7; the table calls TRBD2, which could not be checked here. TRBV21-1 is labeled a pseudogene. The CDR3 runs 16 residues. CDR3: CASSKAPRGATYEQYF. The CDR3 DNA sequence: TGTGCCAGCAGCAAAGCCCCCCGGGGGGCCACCTACGAGCAGTACTTC.

This clone appeared a few times. The rearrangement joins TRBV2 to TRBJ1-5; maybe TRBD1 (6 bases). The CDR3 extends over 16 amino acids. V was trimmed by 3 bases and J by 6 bases, leaving 18 bases between them. CDR1 and CDR2 (germline): SNHLY, FYNNEI. The CDR3 DNA follows: TGTGCCAGCAGTGAGTCTGGCAGGGGCTCAGGTCAGCCCCAGCATTTT. As protein: CASSESGRGSGQPQHF.

The rearrangement links TRBV6-5 to TRBJ1-4; TRBD1 is a possible D gene (5 bases). V lost 6 bases and J 8 bases, leaving 16 bases between the germline ends. Germline V gives CDR1 MNHEY, CDR2 SVGAGI. There are 14 residues in the CDR3. The CDR3 DNA follows: TGTGCCAGCAGGACCGGGACTTTGCGGGAAAAACTGTTTTTT. The encoded protein is CASRTGTLREKLFF.

The J gene is TRBJ1-2, the V gene TRBV4-1; TRBD1 might be the D (5 bases). The CDR3 spans 14 residues. The V gene lost 0 bases and the J gene lost 5 bases, with 10 bases spanning the gap. In germline, CDR1 is MGHRA, CDR2 YSYEKL. The CDR3 protein is CASSQEGQGYGYTF. Written as DNA, the CDR3 is TGCGCCAGCAGCCAAGAGGGTCAGGGATATGGCTACACCTTC.

This chain links TRBV19 with TRBJ2-1, with 7 bases lining up with TRBD1. V shed 3 bases, J shed 7 bases, and the junction held 6 bases outside the gene matches. Germline CDR1 and CDR2: LNHDA and SQIVND (reference sequence). CDR3 length equals 14 residues. CDR3 protein: CASSIRGSGNEQFF. The DNA for the CDR3 is TGTGCCAGTAGTATCAGGGGGTCGGGGAATGAGCAGTTCTTC. Drawing the rest from reference TRBV19 and TRBJ2-1, the complete variable domain is DGGITQSPKYLFRKEGQNVTLSCEQNLNHDAMYWYRQDPGQGLRLIYYSQIVNDFQKGDIAEGYSVSREKKESFPLTVTSAQKNPTAFYLCASSIRGSGNEQFFGPGTRLTVL.

The rearrangement links TRBV5-5 to TRBJ1-1; tentatively, D is TRBD1 (5 bases). The germline gives CDR1 SGHKS, CDR2 YYEKEE (reference sequence). V lost 4 bases to trimming and J lost 8 bases, with 15 bases between them. This CDR3 has 13 residues. The DNA of the CDR3 is TGTGCCAGCAGCACCCTGGGGCGGCCCGAAGCTTTCTTT. Its translation is CASSTLGRPEAFF.

The rearrangement joins TRBV9 to TRBJ2-1; 8 bases match TRBD1. Unmatched junction bases numbered 26, after V lost 4 bases and J lost 8 bases. The CDR3 is 20 amino acids. Germline lookup yields CDR1 SGDLS and CDR2 YYNGEE. CDR3 coding DNA: TGTGCCAGCAGCCCCTCGGACAGGGAGGCCCGTGGGTTGCATAGCGATGAGCAGTTCTTC. Its protein product is CASSPSDREARGLHSDEQFF.

CDR3 bases: TGTGCCAGCAAGGACATCCCCGGGTTAGCCAAAAACATTCAGTACTTC. It encodes CASKDIPGLAKNIQYF. This chain joins TRBV2 and TRBJ2-4; maybe TRBD1 (5 bases). Germline lookup yields CDR1 SNHLY and CDR2 FYNNEI. The CDR3 covers 16 residues. Trimming left V 7 bases short and J 0 bases short, with 16 bases between.

This chain uses TRBV20-1 with TRBJ2-5; the D is unclear. Looked up from germline, CDR1 is DFQATT and CDR2 is SNEGSKA (reference sequence). V lost 3 bases and J 1 base, leaving 15 bases between the germline ends. The CDR3 runs to 15 residues. CDR3 DNA: TGCAGTGCTAGTGGATTGTTAACGGGCCAAGAGACCCAGTACTTC. Its translation: CSASGLLTGQETQYF.

The chain uses TRBV5-1 and TRBJ2-7; tentative D call: TRBD1 (5 bases). V was cut by 0 bases and J by 0 bases, with 7 bases left in between. This CDR3 contains 14 residues. CDR1 SGHRS and CDR2 YFSETQ come from the germline V gene. CDR3 sequence (DNA): TGCGCCAGCAGCTTGGACAGGCCCTCCTACGAGCAGTACTTC. This encodes CASSLDRPSYEQYF.